This T cell receptor beta chain was sequenced in a study of T cells in Graves' hyperthyroidism and ophthalmopathy. Trimming removed 3 bases from V and 7 bases from J, with 9 bases in between. The CDR3 sequence is 13 residues long. CDR1 and CDR2 from the germline V gene are SGHDN and FVKESK. Amplification targeted TCR beta CDR3 regions from RNA transcripts. HTBI primers were used for first-round RT-PCR of the TCR CDR3. TCRdb used MiXCR to reprocess the multiplex PCR reads, holding one entry per CDR3 protein. The sample includes around 580,000 distinct CDR3 sequences, over 15% seen only once; the top ten take about 20%.

The chain combines TRBV14 with TRBJ2-2; D gene ambiguous. Sequenced: blood. The source of this sequence is a young woman with Graves' hyperthyroidism. The CDR3 is CASSQVYNGELFF. In nucleotides, the CDR3 is TGTGCCAGCAGCCAGGTCTACAACGGGGAGCTGTTTTTT.